The 14 T cell receptor beta chains given below trace back to one sample, sequenced in a study of cytomegalovirus exposure and HLA in healthy donors (dated by TCRdb to about 2017). Library preparation employed the immunoSEQ multiplex PCR assay. For the multiplex PCR, a mixture combining 60 forward primers for TCR Vbeta segments and 13 reverse primers for TCR Jbeta segments was used. The source is immuneACCESS, and TCRdb retained only in-frame sequences with V and J called. Part of the clones is not carried over; for the studies checked, unresolved V genes explain less than half of this, and the remainder is unexplained. The sample has approximately 130,000 clones on record, roughly 84% of them singletons. The ten largest clonotypes hold around 1.2% of the sample. Sequenced sample: PBMCs. These TCRs come from a girl aged 2-10 years in good health and CMV-seronegative.

The chain joins TRBV21-1 to TRBJ2-3; TRBD2 is the table's D call, not checked against the DNA. TRBV21-1 is described as a pseudogene. CDR3 length: 21 amino acids. The CDR3 spells CASSKVGLSSGGACFPDTQYF. In DNA form, the CDR3 reads TGTGCCAGCAGCAAAGTAGGACTTTCTAGCGGGGGGGCCTGTTTTCCAGATACGCAGTATTTT.

This chain joins TRBV14 and TRBJ2-1; possible D gene TRBD1, 6 bases. This CDR3 has 14 amino acids. With 3 bases removed from V and 5 bases from J, the gap between germline ends came to 11 bases. Germline loops: CDR1 SGHDN, CDR2 FVKESK. The CDR3 here is CASSHPTGHNEQFF. For the CDR3, the DNA is TGTGCCAGCAGCCACCCGACAGGCCACAATGAGCAGTTCTTC.

CDR3 in DNA: TGTGCCAGCAGCGGGGGAGGGGGTTTCGGCTACGAGCAGTACTTC. This gives the protein CASSGGGGFGYEQYF. V is TRBV5-8 and J is TRBJ2-7, with D perhaps TRBD2 (7 bases). Germline V gene sequence: CDR1 SGHTS, CDR2 YDEGEE. V was pared by 4 bases and J by 3 bases, with 17 bases between. The CDR3 extends over 15 amino acids.

The chain employs TRBV5-1 and TRBJ2-3; 12 bases line up with TRBD2. J was trimmed by 3 bases and V by 6 bases; bases with no gene match: 5. The CDR3 totals 15 residues. The V gene's germline CDR1 is SGHRS and CDR2 YFSETQ. CDR3 loop: CASTNGLAGTDTQYF. CDR3 bases: TGCGCCAGCACGAACGGACTAGCGGGAACAGATACGCAGTATTTT.

The chain carries TRBV4-1 and TRBJ1-3, with a weak D call TRBD1 (5 bases). V was cut by 0 bases and J by 0 bases, with 6 bases left in between. In germline, CDR1 is MGHRA, CDR2 YSYEKL. The CDR3 runs to 15 residues. The DNA for the CDR3 is TGCGCCAGCAGCCAAGATACAGGCTCTGGAAACACCATATATTTT. Amino acids: CASSQDTGSGNTIYF.

The gene calls are TRBV29-1 and TRBJ2-7; D perhaps matches TRBD1 (6 bases). CDR3 length: 12 residues. The germline CDR1 and CDR2 sequences are SQVTM and ANQGSEA. The germline V and J ends were trimmed by 4 bases and 1 base, with 8 bases remaining between them. The CDR3: CSVGGTSYEQYF. DNA for the CDR3: TGCAGCGTTGGAGGGACATCCTACGAGCAGTACTTC.

This CDR3 reads CASRPRGTGLNSYNEQFF. CDR3 nucleotides: TGCGCCAGCAGGCCAAGGGGTACGGGACTGAACTCCTACAATGAGCAGTTCTTC. The gene calls are TRBV4-1 and TRBJ2-1; a weak D match, TRBD2 (6 bases). The V end lost 6 bases, the J end lost 0 bases, and 21 bases lay between the germline ends. CDR1 is MGHRA, CDR2 YSYEKL, per germline. The CDR3 contains 18 residues.

The rearrangement joins TRBV6-1 to TRBJ1-2; D unclear. From germline, CDR1 is MNHNS and CDR2 SASEGT. The CDR3 is 15 amino acids. V was cut by 2 bases and J by 3 bases, with 13 bases left in between. CDR3 loop: CASSESPRGDYGYTF. The CDR3, as DNA: TGTGCCAGCAGTGAAAGTCCCCGAGGCGACTATGGCTACACCTTC.

This chain links TRBV15 with TRBJ2-3, with 11 bases lining up with TRBD2. Germline V gene lookup returns CDR1 LNHNV and CDR2 YYDKDF (reference sequence). V was pared by 5 bases and J by 6 bases, with 4 bases of the junction left unmatched. This CDR3 spans 14 amino acids. Here the CDR3 reads CATSPGLAADTQYF. CDR3 DNA: TGTGCCACCAGCCCGGGACTAGCGGCGGATACGCAGTATTTT.

V is TRBV2 and J is TRBJ2-3, with TRBD2 matching over 12 bases. The CDR3 runs 16 residues. Germline-derived CDR1 and CDR2 are SNHLY and FYNNEI. The V gene end was trimmed by 6 bases and the J gene end by 2 bases; junction bases not matched to a gene: 6. CDR3 sequence reads: CASRTTSGRLTDTQYF. The CDR3 DNA reads as TGTGCCAGCAGGACGACTAGCGGGAGACTCACAGATACGCAGTATTTT. The full variable domain, with the rest looked up from reference TRBV2 and TRBJ2-3, is EPEVTQTPSHQVTQMGQEVILRCVPISNHLYFYWYRQILGQKVEFLVSFYNNEISEKSEIFDDQFSVERPDGSNFTLKIRSTKLEDSAMYFCASRTTSGRLTDTQYFGPGTRLTVL.

This clone appeared a single time. This rearrangement joins TRBV9 to TRBJ1-2; D is unclear. The CDR3 covers 14 residues. Between the trimmed V and J ends, which lost 0 bases and 6 bases, there was a span of 12 bases. The germline CDR1 and CDR2 sequences are SGDLS and YYNGEE. The CDR3 sequence is CASSVDQQSDGYTF. The CDR3 DNA reads as TGTGCCAGCAGCGTAGACCAACAGTCCGATGGCTACACCTTC.

V and J are TRBV27 and TRBJ2-5; 9 nucleotides agree with TRBD2. V lost 6 bases to trimming and J lost 5 bases; unmatched junction nucleotides: 13. The germline V gene has CDR1 MNHEY and CDR2 SMNVEV (reference sequence). The CDR3 contains 16 residues. The CDR3 region has the DNA TGTGCCAGCAGCCCCTTGACGGGACTAGCTGTCGAGACCCAGTACTTC. Translated: CASSPLTGLAVETQYF.

The chain recombines TRBV6-1 with TRBJ1-1, with a tentative D call TRBD1 (5 bases). CDR1 is MNHNS, CDR2 SASEGT, per germline. The V gene lost 6 bases and the J gene lost 10 bases, with 15 bases spanning the gap. The CDR3 length is 12 residues. CDR3 loop: CASRGPLWGAFF. The CDR3 coding sequence is TGTGCCAGCAGGGGGCCGCTCTGGGGAGCTTTCTTT.

V gene TRBV6-6 combines with J gene TRBJ2-3, with D perhaps TRBD2 (6 bases). Trimming cost V 8 bases and J 2 bases, with 17 bases left between them. The CDR3 totals 15 residues. Germline V lookup: CDR1 MNHNY, CDR2 SVGAGI (reference sequence). CDR3 region: CASQRGDFITDTQYF. As DNA, the CDR3 is TGTGCCAGCCAGAGAGGGGACTTTATCACAGATACGCAGTATTTT.